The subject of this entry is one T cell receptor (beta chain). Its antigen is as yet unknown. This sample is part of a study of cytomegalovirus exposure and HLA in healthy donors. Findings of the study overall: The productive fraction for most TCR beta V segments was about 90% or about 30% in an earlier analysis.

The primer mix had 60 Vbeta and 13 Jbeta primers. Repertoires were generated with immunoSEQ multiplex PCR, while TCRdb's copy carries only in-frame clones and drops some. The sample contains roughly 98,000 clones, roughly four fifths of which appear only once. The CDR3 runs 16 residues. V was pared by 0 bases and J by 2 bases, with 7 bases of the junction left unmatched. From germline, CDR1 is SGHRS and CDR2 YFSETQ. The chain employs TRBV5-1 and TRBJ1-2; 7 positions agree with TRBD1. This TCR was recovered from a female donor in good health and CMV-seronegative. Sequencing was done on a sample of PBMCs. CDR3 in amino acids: CASSLGGLGGNYGYTF. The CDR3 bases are TGCGCCAGCAGCTTGGGGGGTCTAGGGGGCAACTATGGCTACACCTTC.